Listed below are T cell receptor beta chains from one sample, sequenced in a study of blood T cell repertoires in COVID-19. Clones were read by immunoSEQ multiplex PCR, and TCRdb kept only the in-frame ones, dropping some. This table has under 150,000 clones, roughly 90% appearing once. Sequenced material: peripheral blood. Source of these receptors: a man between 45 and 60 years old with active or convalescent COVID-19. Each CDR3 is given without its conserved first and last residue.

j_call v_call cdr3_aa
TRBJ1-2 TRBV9 ASSVATGGVSGYT
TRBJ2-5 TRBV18 ASSPNARGRGGQETQY
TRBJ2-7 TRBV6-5 ASSSYSGRMGYEQY
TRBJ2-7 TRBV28 ASSLGSGGNEQY
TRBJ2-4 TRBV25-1 ASSEWGTGLAKNIQY
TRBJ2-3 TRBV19 ASNAGSDTQY
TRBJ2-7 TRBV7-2 ASSLTSGSTDEQY
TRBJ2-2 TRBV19 ASKPEGSGELF
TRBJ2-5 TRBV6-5 ASRTRDYRSTQY
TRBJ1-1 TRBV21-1 ASGAGGGNTEAF
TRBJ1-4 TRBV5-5 ASSLEPTNEKLF
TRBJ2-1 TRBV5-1 ASSSGLASPYNEQF
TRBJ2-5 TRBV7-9 ASRQGAGGRKTQY
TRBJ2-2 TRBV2 ASSELANTGELF
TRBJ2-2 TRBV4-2 ASSQDGTGGTGELF
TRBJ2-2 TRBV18 ATRDRDPNTGELF
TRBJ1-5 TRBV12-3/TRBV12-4 ASRQGNQPQH
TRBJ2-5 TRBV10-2 ASSITARETQY
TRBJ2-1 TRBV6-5 ASSYTRYYNEQF
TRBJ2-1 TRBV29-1 SATGDSYNEQF
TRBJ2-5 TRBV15 ATSRVPSGRAETQY
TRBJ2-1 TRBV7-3 ASSLASGLLGEQF
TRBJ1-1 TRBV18 ASSPRSGGNTEAF
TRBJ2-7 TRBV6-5 ASSWGGRYEQY
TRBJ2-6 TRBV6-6 ASWDSSGANVLT
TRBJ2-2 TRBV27 ASSLGTLNTGELF
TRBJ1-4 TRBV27 ASSFFGTENEKLF
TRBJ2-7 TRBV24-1 ATGKKRDTYTYEQY
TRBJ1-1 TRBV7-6 ASSSRDRNTEAF
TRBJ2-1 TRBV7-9 ASSPKQGYNEQF
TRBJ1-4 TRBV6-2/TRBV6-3 ASSPDRGRANEKLF
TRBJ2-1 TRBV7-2 ASSLKASSYNEQF
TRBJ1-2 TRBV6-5 ASSTGRNYGYT
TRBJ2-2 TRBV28 ASSLVSGARDTGELF
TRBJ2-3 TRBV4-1 ASSQLFTGLRADTQY
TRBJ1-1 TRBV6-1 ASSDRTGSWGTEAF
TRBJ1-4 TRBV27 ASSVQGSEKLF
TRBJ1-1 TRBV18 ASTGQVNTEAF
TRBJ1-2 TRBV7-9 ASSSTGDLYGYT
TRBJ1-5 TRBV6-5 ASSSTGNNQPQH
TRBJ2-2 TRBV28 ASGYRENTGELF
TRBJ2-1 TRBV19 ASTISSGRVRNEQF
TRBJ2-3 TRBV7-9 ASSRTSGVTDTQY
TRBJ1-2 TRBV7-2 ASSSDSGGNYGYT
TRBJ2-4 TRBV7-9 ASSSRAGTNIQY
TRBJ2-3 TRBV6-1 ASSEILGGEGYPDTQY
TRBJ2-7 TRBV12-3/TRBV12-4 ASSQGGTYEQY
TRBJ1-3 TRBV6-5 ASKRGNTIY
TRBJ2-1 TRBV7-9 ASRFSGSPGNEQF
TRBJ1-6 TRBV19 ASSPTGTNSPLH
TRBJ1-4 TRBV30 AWSASRTQKLF
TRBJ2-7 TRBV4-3 ASSQGAYYEQY
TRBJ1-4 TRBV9 ASSGTGDEKLF